These T cell receptor beta chains were read from a single sample in a study of human T cells and chemical hapten exposure. TCRdb independently ran MiXCR on the RACE reads; one entry per CDR3 protein. This sample yields around 70,000 distinct CDR3 sequences, of which around 10% are seen a single time; 1.4% belongs to the top ten. The specimen comprised whole blood, sampled in connection with sensitization to the hapten diphenylcyclopropenone (DPC). These receptors were taken from a woman between 50 and 59 years old with alopecia areata. Some clones in this sample may be carry-over from other donors' samples. The CDR3 runs from the conserved cysteine through the conserved F or W. Fields, in order: CDR3 protein, CDR3 DNA, D gene, clone size, J gene, V gene. D genes are given only for firm matches. Rows give clone size only sometimes, using once, few, many, or a class for an expanded clone.

CDR3: CASSPDTYANTGELFF; DNA: TGTGCCAGCAGTCCCGACACGTACGCGAACACCGGGGAGCTGTTTTTT; D: -; size: -; J: TRBJ2-2; V: TRBV12-3/TRBV12-4
CDR3: CASSQGIIPQQETQYF; DNA: TGCGCCAGCAGCCAAGGAATCATACCTCAACAAGAGACCCAGTACTTC; D: -; size: -; J: TRBJ2-5; V: TRBV4-3
CDR3: CASSWDYGTGELFF; DNA: TGTGCCAGCAGCTGGGACTACGGGACCGGGGAGCTGTTTTTT; D: TRBD2; size: few; J: TRBJ2-2; V: TRBV5-4
CDR3: CASSQDWNRGGYGYTF; DNA: TGTGCCAGCAGCCAAGATTGGAACAGGGGAGGCTATGGCTACACCTTC; D: TRBD1; size: many; J: TRBJ1-2; V: TRBV3-1
CDR3: CASSARPQTGVPDTQYF; DNA: TGCGCCAGCAGCGCCCGTCCCCAGACAGGAGTCCCAGATACGCAGTATTTT; D: -; size: -; J: TRBJ2-3; V: TRBV5-1
CDR3: CARRRWTPNQPQHF; DNA: TGTGCCAGAAGACGCTGGACACCAAATCAGCCCCAGCATTTT; D: -; size: many; J: TRBJ1-5; V: TRBV19
CDR3: CASSFYTHRNTEAFF; DNA: TGTGCCAGCAGCTTCTACACCCACAGGAACACTGAAGCTTTCTTT; D: -; size: many; J: TRBJ1-1; V: TRBV5-6
CDR3: CASSQVQGPYEQYF; DNA: TGTGCCAGCAGCCAAGTACAAGGGCCCTACGAGCAGTACTTC; D: -; size: few; J: TRBJ2-7; V: TRBV3-1
CDR3: CASSAYNDNEQFF; DNA: TGTGCCAGCAGCGCTTATAATGACAATGAGCAGTTCTTC; D: -; size: many; J: TRBJ2-1; V: TRBV7-2
CDR3: CASSRTFSGSSYNEQFF; DNA: TGCGCCAGCAGCCGTACTTTCAGCGGGAGCTCCTACAATGAGCAGTTCTTC; D: TRBD2; size: many; J: TRBJ2-1; V: TRBV4-1
CDR3: CASSQDLPDTNRGLNTQYF; DNA: TGTGCCAGCAGCCAAGATCTTCCTGACACAAACAGGGGGCTAAATACGCAGTATTTT; D: TRBD1; size: many; J: TRBJ2-3; V: TRBV3-1
CDR3: CASSQGVRENTEAFF; DNA: TGCGCCAGCAGCCAAGGTGTCAGAGAGAACACTGAAGCTTTCTTT; D: -; size: many; J: TRBJ1-1; V: TRBV4-3
CDR3: CASGSPGQADGYTF; DNA: TGCGCCAGCGGATCCCCCGGACAGGCGGATGGCTACACCTTC; D: TRBD1; size: many; J: TRBJ1-2; V: TRBV5-1
CDR3: CASRRLLSTDTQYF; DNA: TGTGCCAGCCGGCGGCTACTCAGCACAGATACGCAGTATTTT; D: -; size: few; J: TRBJ2-3; V: TRBV6-5
CDR3: CASSYSPEGYNEQFF; DNA: TGTGCCAGCAGTTACTCGCCGGAGGGATACAATGAGCAGTTCTTC; D: -; size: many; J: TRBJ2-1; V: TRBV6-5
CDR3: CASSLFSAGPMTEAFF; DNA: TGCGCCAGCAGCTTGTTCTCCGCAGGGCCGATGACTGAAGCTTTCTTT; D: -; size: -; J: TRBJ1-1; V: TRBV5-1
CDR3: CASSLGQGAADTQYF; DNA: TGTGCCAGCAGCCTGGGACAGGGGGCGGCGGATACGCAGTATTTT; D: TRBD1; size: -; J: TRBJ2-3; V: TRBV5-8
CDR3: CASSPGSGGAFWQFF; DNA: TGTGCCAGCAGCCCGGGCAGCGGGGGGGCATTTTGGCAGTTCTTC; D: TRBD2; size: few; J: TRBJ2-1; V: TRBV4-2
CDR3: CASSPSQETQYF; DNA: TGTGCCAGCTCACCTTCCCAAGAGACCCAGTACTTC; D: -; size: few; J: TRBJ2-5; V: TRBV18
CDR3: CSATLWSGDYYSNQPQHF; DNA: TGCAGTGCCACACTTTGGTCAGGGGATTATTATAGCAATCAGCCCCAGCATTTT; D: -; size: few; J: TRBJ1-5; V: TRBV20-1
CDR3: CASRRRGTGAETQYF; DNA: TGTGCCAGCAGGCGAAGAGGGACAGGGGCAGAGACCCAGTACTTC; D: TRBD1; size: -; J: TRBJ2-5; V: TRBV7-7
CDR3: CASSRGQPRSGELFF; DNA: TGTGCCAGCAGCCGGGGACAGCCTAGGAGCGGGGAGCTGTTTTTT; D: TRBD1; size: few; J: TRBJ2-2; V: TRBV7-9
CDR3: CASSPRDTNYGYTF; DNA: TGTGCCAGCTCACCAAGGGACACCAACTATGGCTACACCTTC; D: -; size: many; J: TRBJ1-2; V: TRBV18
CDR3: CSVVLSGRAGDTQYF; DNA: TGCAGCGTTGTTCTTAGCGGGAGGGCCGGAGATACGCAGTATTTT; D: TRBD2; size: few; J: TRBJ2-3; V: TRBV29-1
CDR3: CASSPAGTSSADTQYF; DNA: TGCGCCAGCAGCCCGGCCGGGACTAGCTCGGCAGATACGCAGTATTTT; D: TRBD2; size: few; J: TRBJ2-3; V: TRBV5-1
CDR3: CASSYSSNTEAFF; DNA: TGTGCCAGCAGTTACTCGTCGAACACTGAAGCTTTCTTT; D: -; size: many; J: TRBJ1-1; V: TRBV6-2/TRBV6-3
CDR3: CSVSGNSQYF; DNA: TGCAGCGTTAGCGGCAATTCCCAGTACTTC; D: -; size: -; J: TRBJ2-5; V: TRBV29-1
CDR3: CATSDSRAPNTGELFF; DNA: TGTGCCACCAGCGATTCGCGGGCGCCGAACACCGGGGAGCTGTTTTTT; D: -; size: many; J: TRBJ2-2; V: TRBV24-1
CDR3: CASSQGGLGGYTF; DNA: TGTGCCAGCAGCCAAGGGGGATTAGGCGGCTACACCTTC; D: -; size: many; J: TRBJ1-2; V: TRBV3-1
CDR3: CASSQDRGNSPLHF; DNA: TGTGCCAGCAGCCAGGACAGGGGAAATTCACCCCTCCACTTT; D: TRBD1; size: few; J: TRBJ1-6; V: TRBV3-1
CDR3: CASRTSSYNSPLHF; DNA: TGTGCCAGCAGGACCAGCAGCTATAATTCACCCCTCCACTTT; D: -; size: many; J: TRBJ1-6; V: TRBV7-8
CDR3: CASSPSAKTDTQYF; DNA: TGTGCCAGCAGCCCTTCGGCCAAGACAGATACGCAGTATTTT; D: -; size: many; J: TRBJ2-3; V: TRBV11-2
CDR3: CATSASSRSGANVLTF; DNA: TGTGCCACCAGTGCGAGCAGCCGCTCTGGGGCCAACGTCCTGACTTTC; D: -; size: many; J: TRBJ2-6; V: TRBV24-1
CDR3: CASSPSRTGRIGTQYF; DNA: TGTGCTAGCAGCCCGTCCAGGACAGGGAGGATTGGGACCCAGTACTTC; D: TRBD1; size: -; J: TRBJ2-5; V: TRBV7-7
CDR3: CASSPRTTSTDTQYF; DNA: TGTGCCAGCAGCCCCAGGACTACTAGCACAGATACGCAGTATTTT; D: -; size: -; J: TRBJ2-3; V: TRBV11-2
CDR3: CASSFSGDSYYGYTF; DNA: TGCGCCAGCAGCTTTAGCGGGGACAGCTACTATGGCTACACCTTC; D: TRBD1; size: -; J: TRBJ1-2; V: TRBV5-1
CDR3: CSARTGTGRGYYGYTF; DNA: TGCAGTGCTAGAACCGGGACAGGGAGAGGCTACTATGGCTACACCTTC; D: TRBD1; size: -; J: TRBJ1-2; V: TRBV20-1